A single sample is the source of the 24 T cell receptor beta chains below, sequenced in a study of cytomegalovirus exposure and HLA in healthy donors. In the PCR, 60 Vbeta and 13 Jbeta primers were used. Measured with immunoSEQ multiplex PCR; TCRdb has only the in-frame clones, and not every one. The data hold approximately 150,000 clones, with over 80% observed a single time. Sequencing was carried out using PBMCs. These receptors all come from a man between 50 and 59 years old in good health and CMV-seropositive.

The chain joins TRBV29-1 to TRBJ1-1, with no clear D. CDR3 size: 12 residues. CDR1 is SQVTM, CDR2 ANQGSEA, per germline. Trimming cost V 4 bases and J 5 bases, with 11 bases left between them. Here the CDR3 DNA reads TGCAGCGTTGGGGCCCCTGGGACTGAAGCTTTCTTT. Its translation: CSVGAPGTEAFF.

The V and J genes are TRBV9 and TRBJ2-1; possibly TRBD2 for D (5 bases). Germline CDR1 reads SGDLS; CDR2 reads YYNGEE. V was clipped by 0 bases and J by 7 bases, with 11 bases between them. The CDR3 covers 14 residues. The CDR3 DNA sequence: TGTGCCAGCAGCGTAGGGTCGGAGGCAAATGAGCAGTTCTTC. This gives the protein CASSVGSEANEQFF. Variable domain in full (rest from reference TRBV9 and TRBJ2-1): DSGVTQTPKHLITATGQRVTLRCSPRSGDLSVYWYQQSLDQGLQFLIQYYNGEERAKGNILERFSAQQFPDLHSELNLSSLELGDSALYFCASSVGSEANEQFFGPGTRLTVL.

The V call is TRBV14, the J call TRBJ1-2; no firm D call. Trimming removed 6 bases at V and 3 bases at J, with 8 bases between. Germline V gives CDR1 SGHDN, CDR2 FVKESK. This CDR3 has 12 residues. This CDR3 is CASSQTYYGYTF. DNA of the CDR3: TGTGCCAGCAGTCAAACATACTATGGCTACACCTTC.

The CDR3, as DNA: TGTGCCAGCGCAACTTCGCCCAGGGAGACCCAGTACTTC. Translation: CASATSPRETQYF. The genes are TRBV28 and TRBJ2-5; D call uncertain. V lost 8 bases and J 5 bases, leaving 15 bases between the germline ends. The CDR3 extends over 13 amino acids. Germline CDR1 reads MDHEN; CDR2 reads SYDVKM.

The CDR3 nucleotides are TGTGCCAGCAGCTTTGGGGGGGGCGCAGGGGGCTACACCTTC. It translates to CASSFGGGAGGYTF. The genes are TRBV13 and TRBJ1-2, with D possibly being TRBD1 (6 bases). Trimming left V 3 bases short and J 8 bases short, with 16 bases between. Germline CDR1 reads PRHDT; CDR2 reads FYEKMQ (reference sequence). This CDR3 is built from 14 residues.

This clone was observed a few times. The CDR3 coding sequence is TGTGCCAGCAGCTTGGACAGGGGGGATGGCTACACCTTC. It codes for CASSLDRGDGYTF. The chain links TRBV7-3 to TRBJ1-2; TRBD1 matches at 10 bases. Germline CDR1 is SGHTA and CDR2 is FQGTGA. V was clipped by 3 bases and J by 6 bases; unmatched bases: 1. The CDR3 is made up of 13 amino acids.

The V call is TRBV5-1, the J call TRBJ2-7; TRBD2 matches 10 bases. CDR1 and CDR2 from the germline V gene are SGHRS and YFSETQ. Losses at the gene ends were 0 bases for V and 0 bases for J; bases not matched to a gene: 6. The CDR3 has 17 residues. The CDR3 here is CASSLAGASGGSYEQYF. As DNA, the CDR3 is TGCGCCAGCAGCTTGGCCGGGGCTAGCGGGGGCTCCTACGAGCAGTACTTC.

A few counts support this clone. This sequence joins TRBV5-4 and TRBJ1-2; no definite D call. CDR3 length: 11 amino acids. Trimming stripped 0 bases from V and 10 bases from J, with 7 bases between. Germline assignment: CDR1 SGHNT and CDR2 YYREEE (reference sequence). This chain's CDR3 is CASSLDILYTF. In DNA, the CDR3 is TGTGCCAGCAGCTTGGACATCCTCTACACCTTC. Full variable domain (outside the CDR3, taken from reference TRBV5-4 and TRBJ1-2): ETGVTQSPTHLIKTRGQQVTLRCSSQSGHNTVSWYQQALGQGPQFIFQYYREEENGRGNFPPRFSGLQFPNYSSELNVNALELDDSALYLCASSLDILYTFGSGTRLTVV.

The rearrangement uses TRBV5-1 and TRBJ2-5; 13 bases fit TRBD2. J gave up 9 bases and V 4 bases, and 12 bases lay outside the gene matches. This CDR3 is 16 amino acids long. Germline CDR1 reads SGHRS; CDR2 reads YFSETQ. CDR3 bases: TGCGCCAGCAGCCGGGGGACTAGCGGGGCGGAGAGGCCCCAGTACTTC. This sequence encodes CASSRGTSGAERPQYF. Supplemented by reference TRBV5-1 and TRBJ2-5, the full variable domain reads KAGVTQTPRYLIKTRGQQVTLSCSPISGHRSVSWYQQTPGQGLQFLFEYFSETQRNKGNFPGRFSGRQFSNSRSEMNVSTLELGDSALYLCASSRGTSGAERPQYFGPGTRLLVL.

The J gene is TRBJ2-7, the V gene TRBV18; TRBD1 matches at 7 bases. Germline CDR1 and CDR2: KGHSH and LQKENI. This CDR3 region has 14 residues. The ends lost 5 bases at V and 0 bases at J; junction bases unmatched: 4. The CDR3 reads CASSSRTGSYEQYF. Written as DNA, the CDR3 is TGTGCCAGCTCATCTAGGACAGGCTCCTACGAGCAGTACTTC.

The V and J genes are TRBV5-6 and TRBJ2-7; perhaps TRBD2 as D (5 bases). With 0 bases removed from V and 4 bases from J, the gap between germline ends came to 17 bases. This CDR3 has 16 residues. Per the germline V gene, CDR1 is SGHDT and CDR2 is YYEEEE. CDR3 in DNA: TGTGCCAGCAGCTTGGAGAGGGCTAGATTAAGTTACGAGCAGTACTTC. Its protein is CASSLERARLSYEQYF.

The rearrangement links TRBV19 to TRBJ1-4; 10 nucleotides align to TRBD1. Trimming cost V 4 bases and J 15 bases; bases outside gene matches: 5. This CDR3 comprises 12 residues. The germline CDR1 and CDR2 sequences are LNHDA and SQIVND (reference sequence). The CDR3 spells CASSTTGTGVFF. CDR3 coding DNA: TGTGCCAGTAGTACTACCGGGACAGGGGTGTTTTTT.

The chain uses TRBV30 and TRBJ2-3; no clear D gene. The CDR3 consists of 13 residues. V was pared by 0 bases and J by 12 bases, with 16 bases between. CDR1 and CDR2 from the germline V gene are GTSNPN and SVGIG (reference sequence). This chain's CDR3 is CAWSVNSPPDQYF. The CDR3 DNA reads as TGTGCCTGGAGTGTGAACAGCCCTCCAGATCAGTATTTT.

The V call is TRBV28, the J call TRBJ1-2; TRBD1 is a possible D gene (5 bases). The germline CDR1 and CDR2 sequences are MDHEN and SYDVKM. Trimming removed 5 bases at V and 5 bases at J, with 12 bases between. The CDR3 is made up of 13 amino acids. Here the CDR3 DNA reads TGTGCCAGCAGTGGCAGGGACTCTTATGGCTACACCTTC. As protein: CASSGRDSYGYTF.

The chain joins TRBV27 to TRBJ2-3; weak D call: TRBD2 (6 bases). Per germline, CDR1 MNHEY and CDR2 SMNVEV (reference sequence). With 2 bases removed from V and 1 base from J, the gap between germline ends came to 10 bases. The CDR3 length is 15 residues. The CDR3 DNA follows: TGTGCCAGCAGTTTAGGAGGGTACGGCACAGATACGCAGTATTTT. Its translation is CASSLGGYGTDTQYF.

The J gene is TRBJ2-5, the V gene TRBV6-5; 8 bases align to TRBD1. The CDR3 covers 14 residues. The V and J ends lost 2 bases and 6 bases, in that order; junction bases with no gene match: 5. Per the germline V gene, CDR1 is MNHEY and CDR2 is SVGAGI. Here the CDR3 DNA reads TGTGCCAGCAGTTACCGGACAGGGTTAAAGACCCAGTACTTC. Translation gives CASSYRTGLKTQYF.

In its sample, this clone was seen a few times. The gene calls are TRBV9 and TRBJ2-3; D might be TRBD1 (6 bases). Germline loops: CDR1 SGDLS, CDR2 YYNGEE. Trimming left V 3 bases short and J 3 bases short, with 11 bases between. The length of the CDR3 is 14 residues. For the CDR3, the DNA is TGTGCCAGCAGCGGAGGGGGAAGGACAGATACGCAGTATTTT. Residues: CASSGGGRTDTQYF.

The genes are TRBV6-5 and TRBJ2-2; D might be TRBD2 (5 bases). This CDR3 is 16 amino acids long. Between the trimmed V and J ends, which lost 4 bases and 6 bases, there was a span of 18 bases. Germline V lookup: CDR1 MNHEY, CDR2 SVGAGI. CDR3 DNA: TGTGCCAGCAGTTTCAATCCAGGAGGCCGGGCCGGGGAGCTGTTTTTT. Protein sequence: CASSFNPGGRAGELFF.

The V and J genes are TRBV4-2 and TRBJ1-2, with D possibly being TRBD1 (6 bases). Germline lookup yields CDR1 LGHNA and CDR2 YNFKEQ. The CDR3 loop spans 14 amino acids. V lost 2 bases and J 4 bases, leaving 11 bases between the germline ends. The CDR3 loop is CASSQTGRIYGYTF. CDR3 bases: TGTGCCAGCAGCCAAACAGGGCGGATCTATGGCTACACCTTC.

The V call is TRBV28, the J call TRBJ2-7; 8 bases match TRBD1. CDR3 length: 14 residues. Per the germline V gene, CDR1 is MDHEN and CDR2 is SYDVKM. V shed 5 bases, J shed 2 bases, and the junction held 5 bases outside the gene matches. The CDR3 loop reads CASSPPTGAYEQYF. The DNA of the CDR3 is TGTGCCAGCAGTCCCCCGACAGGGGCCTACGAGCAGTACTTC.

This clone came up once. The chain joins TRBV6-5 to TRBJ1-6; no clear D. The V and J ends lost 11 bases and 0 bases respectively, with 11 bases between them. This CDR3 has 14 amino acids. CDR1 and CDR2 (germline): MNHEY, SVGAGI. The CDR3 bases are TGTGCCTCAGCGGGGAGCTCCTATAATTCACCCCTCCACTTT. It is translated as CASAGSSYNSPLHF.

The V and J genes are TRBV6-6 and TRBJ2-1, with D perhaps matching TRBD1 (7 bases). This CDR3 has 13 residues. Trimming removed 5 bases at V and 4 bases at J, with 9 bases between. CDR1 is MNHNY, CDR2 SVGAGI, per germline (reference sequence). The CDR3 reads CASSAGQYNEQFF. CDR3 in DNA: TGTGCCAGCAGTGCGGGACAGTACAATGAGCAGTTCTTC.

V usage is TRBV5-1 and J usage is TRBJ2-7; no firm D call. This CDR3 is built from 14 residues. V was clipped by 0 bases and J by 7 bases, with 14 bases between them. Germline V lookup: CDR1 SGHRS, CDR2 YFSETQ. CDR3 sequence: CASSLGVSQGEQYF. In nucleotides, the CDR3 is TGCGCCAGCAGCTTGGGTGTTAGCCAAGGAGAGCAGTACTTC. The whole variable domain, remainder taken from reference TRBV5-1 and TRBJ2-7, is KAGVTQTPRYLIKTRGQQVTLSCSPISGHRSVSWYQQTPGQGLQFLFEYFSETQRNKGNFPGRFSGRQFSNSRSEMNVSTLELGDSALYLCASSLGVSQGEQYFGPGTRLTVT.

J is TRBJ1-3 and V is TRBV5-1, with 11 bases that match TRBD1. This CDR3 contains 14 residues. Germline V gives CDR1 SGHRS, CDR2 YFSETQ. The V gene end was trimmed by 4 bases and the J gene end by 7 bases; junction bases not matched to a gene: 4. The CDR3 spells CASSPDRGHNTIYF. CDR3 nucleotide sequence: TGCGCCAGCAGCCCGGACAGGGGGCACAACACCATATATTTT.